The 13 T cell receptor beta chains in this list originate from one sample, sequenced in a study of blood T cell repertoires in COVID-19. Method: immunoSEQ multiplex PCR; TCRdb's copy keeps in-frame clones and lacks some. The table includes roughly 280,000 clones, around 78% detected once. Sample: peripheral blood. The receptors here all came from a man aged 55 to 70 who had recovered from COVID-19.

This clone was seen just once. The chain employs TRBV4-2 and TRBJ2-1; 10 positions match TRBD2. From germline, CDR1 is LGHNA and CDR2 YNFKEQ. V trimming: 3 bases; J trimming: 9 bases; junction bases outside the gene matches: 11. The CDR3 is made up of 16 amino acids. This chain's CDR3 is CASSQGPLAGAVEQFF. CDR3 nucleotide sequence: TGTGCCAGCAGCCAGGGCCCTCTAGCGGGGGCTGTTGAGCAGTTCTTC.

The chain couples TRBV7-3 to TRBJ2-5; a weak D match, TRBD1 (6 bases). Germline CDR1 SGHTA, CDR2 FQGTGA. This CDR3 is 14 amino acids long. Trimming took off 4 bases at V and 3 bases at J, with 12 bases between the two ends. The CDR3 nucleotides read TGTGCCAGCAGCTACCATGGACAGAAAGAGACCCAGTACTTC. Translation gives CASSYHGQKETQYF.

This chain's CDR3 is CATSSSTSRDTQYF. DNA of the CDR3: TGTGCCACCAGCAGTAGCACTAGCCGAGATACGCAGTATTTT. V usage is TRBV15 and J usage is TRBJ2-3; the D gene is possibly TRBD2 (6 bases). Trimming left V 3 bases short and J 5 bases short, with 12 bases between. The germline gives CDR1 LNHNV, CDR2 YYDKDF (reference sequence). The CDR3 extends over 14 amino acids.

The chain has TRBV7-2 and TRBJ2-5; possible D gene TRBD2, 5 bases. This CDR3 is built from 12 residues. Trimming took off 4 bases at V and 3 bases at J, with 6 bases between the two ends. CDR1 SGHTA and CDR2 FQGNSA come from the germline V gene. CDR3 protein: CASSWGEETQYF. CDR3 nucleotides: TGTGCCAGCAGCTGGGGAGAAGAGACCCAGTACTTC. Together with reference TRBV7-2 and TRBJ2-5, the CDR3 gives the full variable domain: GAGVSQSPSNKVTEKGKDVELRCDPISGHTALYWYRQSLGQGLEFLIYFQGNSAPDKSGLPSDRFSAERTGGSVSTLTIQRTQQEDSAVYLCASSWGEETQYFGPGTRLLVL.

This clone was found once. The CDR3: CSVLDAGNTIYF. CDR3 coding DNA: TGCAGCGTTCTAGACGCAGGAAACACCATATATTTT. The chain is built from TRBV29-1 and TRBJ1-3; D gene uncertain. From germline, CDR1 is SQVTM and CDR2 ANQGSEA. This CDR3 comprises 12 residues. V lost 5 bases and J lost 4, with 9 bases in between.

The chain couples TRBV6-5 to TRBJ1-3; D unclear. The V gene's germline CDR1 is MNHEY and CDR2 SVGAGI. V gave up 5 bases and J gave up 0 bases, with 5 bases separating them. The CDR3 is 13 amino acids. CDR3 sequence: CASSSFSGNTIYF. The CDR3 DNA reads as TGTGCCAGCAGTAGCTTCTCTGGAAACACCATATATTTT.

Here the CDR3 reads CASSQVTVNSPLHF. CDR3 coding DNA: TGTGCCAGCAGCCAAGTGACAGTTAATTCACCCCTCCACTTT. V gene TRBV3-1 (or the pseudogene TRBV3-2) combines with J gene TRBJ1-6; tentatively, D is TRBD1 (5 bases). V shed 1 base and J shed 6 bases, with 7 bases lying between them. In germline, CDR1 is LGHDT, CDR2 YNNKEL (reference sequence). The CDR3 length is 14 residues.

The rearrangement links TRBV7-8 to TRBJ1-1, with D maybe TRBD1 (5 bases). This CDR3 has 15 residues. Germline CDR1 is SGHVS and CDR2 is FQNEAQ. V gave up 5 bases and J gave up 7 bases, with 20 bases separating them. CDR3 sequence reads: CASSLSRAGSGEAFF. The CDR3 coding sequence is TGTGCCAGCAGCCTATCCAGGGCAGGGTCGGGTGAAGCTTTCTTT.

This clone was seen just once. The chain joins TRBV6-5 to TRBJ1-2, with 7 bases fitting TRBD1. V shed 6 bases, J shed 1 base, and the junction held 5 bases outside the gene matches. Germline CDR1 and CDR2: MNHEY and SVGAGI. This CDR3 region has 14 residues. CDR3 region: CASRQGVRNYGYTF. CDR3 bases: TGTGCCAGCAGGCAGGGGGTTCGTAACTATGGCTACACCTTC.

The V gene is TRBV5-1, the J gene TRBJ2-3; no firm D call. Trimming removed 0 bases at V and 3 bases at J, with 5 bases between. Germline values: CDR1 SGHRS, CDR2 YFSETQ. The CDR3 sequence is 13 residues long. The CDR3 sequence is CASSLERTDTQYF. CDR3 DNA: TGCGCCAGCAGCTTGGAGAGGACAGATACGCAGTATTTT.

The rearrangement joins TRBV20-1 to TRBJ1-2; 8 bases align to TRBD1. Trimming at V came to 6 bases and at J to 7 bases, leaving 4 bases not matched to a gene. This CDR3 has 11 residues. The germline V gene encodes CDR1 DFQATT and CDR2 SNEGSKA (reference sequence). The CDR3: CSAPGGSGYTF. The CDR3 nucleotides read TGCAGTGCACCAGGGGGCTCTGGCTACACCTTC.

The gene calls are TRBV28 and TRBJ1-2, with D perhaps matching TRBD1 (6 bases). The CDR3 spans 12 residues. Per the germline V gene, CDR1 is MDHEN and CDR2 is SYDVKM. The ends were cut back, 8 bases at V and 7 bases at J, with 14 bases in the middle. CDR3 nucleotide sequence: TGTGCCAGCCGCCCGAGGGGGGGTGGCTACACCTTC. It is translated as CASRPRGGGYTF.

In DNA form, the CDR3 reads TGTGCCAGCAGGGCAGGGGTCTACCAAGAGACCCAGTACTTC. Its translation is CASRAGVYQETQYF. The rearrangement joins TRBV2 to TRBJ2-5; D possibly corresponds to TRBD1 (6 bases). The ends were cut back, 6 bases at V and 0 bases at J, with 11 bases in the middle. The CDR3 length is 14 residues. Per germline, CDR1 SNHLY and CDR2 FYNNEI. Full variable domain (rest looked up from reference TRBV2 and TRBJ2-5): EPEVTQTPSHQVTQMGQEVILRCVPISNHLYFYWYRQILGQKVEFLVSFYNNEISEKSEIFDDQFSVERPDGSNFTLKIRSTKLEDSAMYFCASRAGVYQETQYFGPGTRLLVL.